This T cell receptor (beta chain) was identified in a study of OX40 agonist ivuxolimab in advanced cancers. Study overall: Patients were infused with ivuxolimab every 2 weeks at 0.01 to 10 mg/kg. Patients with hepatocellular carcinoma, melanoma, renal cell or head and neck cancer made up the dose-escalation patients. Among those enrolled, mean age was 60 years (range about 23 to 79) and about 79% were male.

Using immunoSEQ multiplex PCR, the repertoire was profiled, and TCRdb retains in-frame clones only, with some absent. The profile shows 60,000 to 75,000 clones, more than 85% of them singletons. People who had autoimmune disease history or systemic immunosuppression were excluded. Germline V gene data show CDR1 as GTSNPN and CDR2 as SVGIG (reference sequence). Trimming left V 0 bases short and J 0 bases short, with 8 bases between. There are 14 residues in the CDR3. Here the sequenced sample was CD4+ or CD8+ T cells sorted from blood, taken in a trial of the OX40 agonist ivuxolimab. This chain joins TRBV30 and TRBJ1-2; no reliable D call. This sequence was found in an adult with an advanced solid tumor such as melanoma, head and neck, liver or kidney cancer. As DNA, the CDR3 is TGTGCCTGGAGTGTCTCCGCCACTAACTATGGCTACACCTTC. Translation gives CAWSVSATNYGYTF.